What follows are 20 T cell receptor beta chains derived from one specimen sequenced in a study of T cells in Graves' hyperthyroidism and ophthalmopathy. Authors of the study amplified TCR beta CDR3 regions from RNA transcripts. When the TCR CDR3 underwent first-round RT-PCR, the HTBI primer set was used. TCRdb recomputed calls from the multiplex PCR reads with MiXCR, one row per CDR3 protein. The data contain 150,000 to 200,000 distinct CDR3 sequences, over 15% of them singletons. Sequenced: blood. These receptors were collected from a woman in her forties or fifties with Graves' hyperthyroidism.

V usage is TRBV30 and J usage is TRBJ1-5, with 7 bases that match TRBD1. The V gene's germline CDR1 is GTSNPN and CDR2 SVGIG (reference sequence). This CDR3 region has 14 residues. Germline trimming cut 3 bases from V and 4 bases from J; bases unmatched to any gene: 6. The CDR3 DNA reads TGTGCCTGGAGCCCAGGGACAGCAAATCAGCCCCAGCATTTT. The encoded protein is CAWSPGTANQPQHF.

This clonotype was counted at least ten times. The chain links TRBV19 to TRBJ2-1, with 7 bases identical to TRBD1. Losses at the gene ends were 4 bases for V and 6 bases for J; bases not matched to a gene: 3. The CDR3 runs 13 residues. Germline CDR1 LNHDA, CDR2 SQIVND (reference sequence). This CDR3 reads CASSTPGGNEQFF. As DNA, the CDR3 is TGTGCCAGTAGTACCCCAGGGGGCAATGAGCAGTTCTTC.

Regarding this clonotype: A much larger clone is a single base away; this may be a read error. The chain couples TRBV5-1 to TRBJ1-3; tentatively, D is TRBD1 (5 bases). The CDR3 has 16 residues. CDR1 SGHRS and CDR2 YFSETQ come from the germline V gene. CDR3 sequence: CVSSDVQGFSGNTIYF. For the CDR3, the DNA is TGCGTCAGCAGCGATGTGCAGGGCTTCTCTGGAAACACCATATATTTT. Complete variable domain (other parts from reference TRBV5-1 and TRBJ1-3): KAGVTQTPRYLIKTRGQQVTLSCSPISGHRSVSWYQQTPGQGLQFLFEYFSETQRNKGNFPGRFSGRQFSNSRSEMNVSTLELGDSALYLCVSSDVQGFSGNTIYFGEGSWLTVV.

This clonotype was recorded at least ten times. V and J are TRBV20-1 and TRBJ2-7; 10 bases agree with TRBD2. CDR1 and CDR2 from the germline V gene are DFQATT and SNEGSKA (reference sequence). The trim removed 6 bases at V and 5 bases at J, leaving 16 bases unmatched. This CDR3 is 16 amino acids long. DNA for the CDR3: TGCAGTGCCTTAGTCCGACTAGCGGGTAACCTACACGAGCAGTACTTC. Translation gives CSALVRLAGNLHEQYF.

At least ten counts were recorded for this clonotype. This chain uses TRBV5-1 with TRBJ1-1; D remains ambiguous. V lost 3 bases and J lost 1, with 7 bases in between. The CDR3 loop spans 13 amino acids. Germline V gene lookup returns CDR1 SGHRS and CDR2 YFSETQ. This chain's CDR3 is CASSSTRNTEAFF. In DNA form, the CDR3 reads TGCGCCAGCAGCTCGACGAGGAACACTGAAGCTTTCTTT. Supplemented by reference TRBV5-1 and TRBJ1-1, the full variable domain reads KAGVTQTPRYLIKTRGQQVTLSCSPISGHRSVSWYQQTPGQGLQFLFEYFSETQRNKGNFPGRFSGRQFSNSRSEMNVSTLELGDSALYLCASSSTRNTEAFFGQGTRLTVV.

Regarding this clonotype: The junction differs from germline at one of its ends, possibly a read error. The V call is TRBV5-1, the J call TRBJ1-3, with D possibly being TRBD1 (5 bases). Germline lookup yields CDR1 SGHRS and CDR2 YFSETQ. This CDR3 has 15 residues. In nucleotides, the CDR3 is TGTGCCAGCAGCTTAAGACAGCTCTCTGGAAACACCACATATTTT. Translating gives CASSLRQLSGNTTYF.

The sample holds many counts of this clonotype. This rearrangement joins TRBV27 to TRBJ2-7, with D perhaps being TRBD1 or TRBD2 (5 bases each). Germline V lookup: CDR1 MNHEY, CDR2 SMNVEV (reference sequence). V lost 5 bases and J 3 bases, leaving 17 bases between the germline ends. This CDR3 is built from 15 residues. In DNA, the CDR3 is TGTGCCAGCAGTGTCGGGACCCTTGGGGACTACGAGCAGTACTTC. Translated, it gives CASSVGTLGDYEQYF.

This clonotype was seen at least ten times. The chain joins TRBV4-3 to TRBJ2-7, with D perhaps matching TRBD1 or TRBD2 (5 bases each). The germline CDR1 and CDR2 sequences are LGHNA and YSLEER. Trimming took off 0 bases at V and 4 bases at J, with 10 bases between the two ends. The CDR3 runs 14 residues. The CDR3 is CASSQDLGEYEQYF. CDR3 in DNA: TGCGCCAGCAGCCAAGATCTGGGGGAATACGAGCAGTACTTC.

V usage is TRBV10-2 and J usage is TRBJ2-7; TRBD2 matches 7 bases. The V and J ends lost 4 bases and 3 bases, in that order; junction bases with no gene match: 9. Germline CDR1 and CDR2: WSHSY and SAAADI. This CDR3 is 15 amino acids long. The CDR3, as DNA: TGCGCCAGCAGTGTGGGGAGGGCGGCTTACTACGAGCAGTACTTC. The encoded protein is CASSVGRAAYYEQYF.

This clonotype showed up many times. V usage is TRBV12-3 or TRBV12-4 and J usage is TRBJ1-4; 7 bases are shared with TRBD1. V lost 6 bases to trimming and J lost 7 bases; unmatched junction nucleotides: 8. The CDR3 spans 14 residues. Written as DNA, the CDR3 is TGTGCCAGCAGCCCCGACAGGGTAACTGAAAAACTGTTTTTT. Residues: CASSPDRVTEKLFF.

This clonotype was detected ten times or more. The chain has TRBV2 and TRBJ2-1, with 8 nucleotides matching TRBD1. Germline CDR1 and CDR2: SNHLY and FYNNEI. Germline trimming cut 6 bases from V and 0 bases from J; bases unmatched to any gene: 4. The CDR3 has 15 residues. The CDR3 loop reads CASSPDRVSYNEQFF. CDR3 coding DNA: TGTGCCAGCAGCCCGGACAGGGTCTCCTACAATGAGCAGTTCTTC.

This clonotype was found many times. The chain has TRBV28 and TRBJ2-2; 8 bases are shared with TRBD1. V lost 5 bases, J lost 5 bases, and 7 bases stayed unmatched. Germline V lookup: CDR1 MDHEN, CDR2 SYDVKM. The CDR3 is 15 residues long. The CDR3 here is CASSPTGGGTGELFF. DNA of the CDR3: TGTGCCAGCAGTCCTACAGGGGGTGGGACCGGGGAGCTGTTTTTT.

This clonotype was seen ten or more times. The genes are TRBV7-2 and TRBJ1-1, with TRBD1 matching 7 bases. The germline gives CDR1 SGHTA, CDR2 FQGNSA. V dropped 5 bases and J dropped 8; count of bases not matched to a gene: 14. CDR3 length: 15 amino acids. As DNA, the CDR3 is TGTGCCAGCAGCCAAGGGCTCGGGACAGCGTCCGAAGCTTTCTTT. Protein product: CASSQGLGTASEAFF.

The sample holds many counts of this clonotype. V and J are TRBV11-2 and TRBJ2-5; D unclear. This CDR3 has 15 residues. Germline lookup yields CDR1 SGHAT and CDR2 FQNNGV. V was cut by 1 base and J by 4 bases, with 13 bases left in between. CDR3 sequence: CASSLGGDLRETQYF. CDR3 bases: TGTGCCAGCAGCTTAGGTGGAGATTTACGAGAGACCCAGTACTTC.

There are a few counts of this clonotype. The chain links TRBV19 to TRBJ2-7; the match to TRBD2 covers 13 bases. With V trimmed by 5 bases and J by 5 bases, 6 bases remained unmatched. Per the germline V gene, CDR1 is LNHDA and CDR2 is SQIVND (reference sequence). The CDR3 consists of 15 residues. The CDR3 spells CASSHTSGGANEQYF. As DNA, the CDR3 is TGTGCCAGTAGTCATACTAGCGGGGGGGCCAACGAGCAGTACTTC.

This clonotype came up many times. The chain is built from TRBV28 and TRBJ1-1; TRBD1 agrees at 7 bases. The length of the CDR3 is 14 residues. Germline assignment: CDR1 MDHEN and CDR2 SYDVKM. J lost 4 bases, V lost 6 bases, and 8 bases had no gene match. The chain's CDR3 is CASSGQVRRTEAFF. DNA of the CDR3: TGTGCCAGCAGCGGACAGGTGCGTCGCACTGAAGCTTTCTTT.

The chain uses TRBV4-1 and TRBJ1-3, with D hard to call. Germline V gene data show CDR1 as MGHRA and CDR2 as YSYEKL. This CDR3 is built from 15 residues. V dropped 8 bases and J dropped 0 bases, with 14 bases sitting between them. The CDR3 nucleotides are TGCGCCAGCGGCAAATTACTCAGCTCTGGAAACACCATATATTTT. It translates to CASGKLLSSGNTIYF.

This sequence joins TRBV7-9 and TRBJ1-2, with D maybe TRBD1 (5 bases). There are 15 residues in the CDR3. Germline CDR1 and CDR2: SEHNR and FQNEAQ (reference sequence). V was trimmed by 2 bases and J by 3 bases, leaving 13 bases between them. In nucleotides, the CDR3 is TGTGCCAGCAGCTTATACGGGGGGGAGGACTATGGCTACACCTTC. Its protein product is CASSLYGGEDYGYTF.

Many counts were recorded for this clonotype. The chain recombines TRBV28 with TRBJ1-1, with 7 bases identical to TRBD1. J gave up 0 bases and V 0 bases, and 7 bases lay outside the gene matches. CDR3 length: 17 residues. CDR1 and CDR2 (germline): MDHEN, SYDVKM. CDR3 nucleotide sequence: TGTGCCAGCAGTTTATGGGCGACAGGGTCGATGAACACTGAAGCTTTCTTT. Its protein is CASSLWATGSMNTEAFF. The variable domain in full, with the rest retrieved from reference TRBV28 and TRBJ1-1, is DVKVTQSSRYLVKRTGEKVFLECVQDMDHENMFWYRQDPGLGLRLIYFSYDVKMKEKGDIPEGYSVSREKKERFSLILESASTNQTSMYLCASSLWATGSMNTEAFFGQGTRLTVV.

Concerning this clonotype: This clone may be a read error of a much larger clone one base away. The chain joins TRBV6-1 to TRBJ1-1, with 11 nucleotides matching TRBD1. Per germline, CDR1 MNHNS and CDR2 SASEGT. This CDR3 has 15 residues. CDR3 bases: TGTGCCAGCAGAGGGGACAGGGGGTTACACACTGAAGCTCTCTTT. It specifies CASRGDRGLHTEALF.